The clone carrying this T cell receptor (beta chain) was observed a handful of times. TCRdb re-analysed the 5' RACE reads in MiXCR, keeping a single row per CDR3 protein. The sample carries around 40,000 distinct CDR3 sequences, 6% to 7.5% recorded once. The CDR3 sequence is 15 residues long. Germline V gives CDR1 MDHEN, CDR2 SYDVKM. V dropped 9 bases and J dropped 3; count of bases not matched to a gene: 10. The source of the sample is a study of early T cells in non-severe SARS-CoV-2 infection. The genes are TRBV28 and TRBJ2-7; 11 nucleotides line up with TRBD2. The sequencing here drew on whole blood, taken at baseline. This TCR was recovered from an adult who was a healthcare worker with PCR-confirmed SARS-CoV-2 infection or an uninfected control (not recorded which). The CDR3 sequence is CASFPGTSGIYEQYF. The CDR3 DNA is TGTGCCAGTTTCCCCGGGACTAGCGGTATCTACGAGCAGTACTTC.